This TCR beta chain was recovered during a study of blood T cell repertoires in COVID-19. Looking at the study overall: COVID-19 samples, acute and convalescent, were from the United States, Italy and Spain.

Germline lookup yields CDR1 KGHSH and CDR2 LQKENI. This CDR3 spans 12 amino acids. V lost 6 bases, J lost 15 bases, and 15 bases lay in between. Original handling: Amplified reference gene primers provided the basis for estimating nucleated cell counts. This table comes from immunoSEQ multiplex PCR, and its TCRdb copy is limited to in-frame clones, with some not included. V, J and clone size are those of that table, while D and trimming were read from the DNA. The sample holds some 300,000 clones, around 89% seen once. The Seattle site enrolled patients during active infection and followed them longitudinally.

This chain joins TRBV18 and TRBJ1-6; TRBD1 might be the D (6 bases). The sequenced sample was peripheral blood. The TCR was taken from a woman in her forties or fifties with COVID-19, enrolled during active disease. The CDR3 DNA sequence: TGTGCCAGCTCGAACGACAGGAGGTACCTCCACTTT. Protein sequence: CASSNDRRYLHF.